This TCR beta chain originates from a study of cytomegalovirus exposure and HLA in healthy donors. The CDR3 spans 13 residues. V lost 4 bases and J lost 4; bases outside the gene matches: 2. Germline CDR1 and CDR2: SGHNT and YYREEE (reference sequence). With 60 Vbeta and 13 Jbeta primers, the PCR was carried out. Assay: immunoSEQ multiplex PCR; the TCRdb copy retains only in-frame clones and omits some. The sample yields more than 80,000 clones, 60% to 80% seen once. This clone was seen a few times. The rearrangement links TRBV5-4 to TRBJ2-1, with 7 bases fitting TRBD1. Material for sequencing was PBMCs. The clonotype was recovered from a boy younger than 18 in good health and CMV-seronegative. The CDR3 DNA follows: TGTGCCAGCAGCCCGGGACAGTACAATGAGCAGTTCTTC. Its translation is CASSPGQYNEQFF.